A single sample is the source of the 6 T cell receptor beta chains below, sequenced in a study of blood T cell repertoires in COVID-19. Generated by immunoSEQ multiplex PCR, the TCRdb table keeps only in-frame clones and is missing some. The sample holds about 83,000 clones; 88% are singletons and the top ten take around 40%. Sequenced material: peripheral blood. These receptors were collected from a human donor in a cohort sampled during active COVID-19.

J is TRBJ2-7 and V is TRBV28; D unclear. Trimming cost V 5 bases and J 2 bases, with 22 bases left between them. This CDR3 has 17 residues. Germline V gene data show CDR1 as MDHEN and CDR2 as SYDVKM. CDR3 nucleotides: TGTGCCAGCAGTACTCTCCCGATACAGAGAACCACCTACGAGCAGTACTTC. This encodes CASSTLPIQRTTYEQYF.

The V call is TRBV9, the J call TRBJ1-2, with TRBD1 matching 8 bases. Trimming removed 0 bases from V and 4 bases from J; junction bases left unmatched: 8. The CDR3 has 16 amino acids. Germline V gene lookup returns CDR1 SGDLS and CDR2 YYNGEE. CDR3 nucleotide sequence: TGTGCCAGCAGCGTAGGAGGGACAGGAGGGGGCTATGGCTACACCTTC. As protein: CASSVGGTGGGYGYTF. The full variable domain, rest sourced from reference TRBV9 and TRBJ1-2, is DSGVTQTPKHLITATGQRVTLRCSPRSGDLSVYWYQQSLDQGLQFLIQYYNGEERAKGNILERFSAQQFPDLHSELNLSSLELGDSALYFCASSVGGTGGGYGYTFGSGTRLTVV.

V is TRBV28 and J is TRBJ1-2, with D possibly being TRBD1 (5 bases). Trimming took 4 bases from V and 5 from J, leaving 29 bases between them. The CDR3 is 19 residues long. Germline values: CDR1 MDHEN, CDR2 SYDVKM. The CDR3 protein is CASSSPPGRRGLTSYGYTF. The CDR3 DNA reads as TGTGCCAGCAGTTCACCTCCGGGACGGAGGGGCTTAACCTCTTATGGCTACACCTTC.

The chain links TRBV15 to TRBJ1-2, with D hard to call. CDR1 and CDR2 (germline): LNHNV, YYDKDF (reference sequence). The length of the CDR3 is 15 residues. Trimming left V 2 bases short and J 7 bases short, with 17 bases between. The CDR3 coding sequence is TGTGCCACCAGCAGAAGCTTGGAGGGAATCTCTGGCTACACCTTC. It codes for CATSRSLEGISGYTF.

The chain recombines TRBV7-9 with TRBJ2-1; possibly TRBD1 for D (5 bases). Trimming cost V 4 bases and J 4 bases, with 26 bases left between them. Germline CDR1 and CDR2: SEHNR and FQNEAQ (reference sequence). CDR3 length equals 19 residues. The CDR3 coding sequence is TGTGCCAGCAGCTCGACAGTGGCACATGATACAGTCAGTTACAATGAGCAGTTCTTC. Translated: CASSSTVAHDTVSYNEQFF. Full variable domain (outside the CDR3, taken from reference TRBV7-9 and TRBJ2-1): DTGVSQNPRHKITKRGQNVTFRCDPISEHNRLYWYRQTLGQGPEFLTYFQNEAQLEKSRLLSDRFSAERPKGSFSTLEIQRTEQGDSAMYLCASSSTVAHDTVSYNEQFFGPGTRLTVL.

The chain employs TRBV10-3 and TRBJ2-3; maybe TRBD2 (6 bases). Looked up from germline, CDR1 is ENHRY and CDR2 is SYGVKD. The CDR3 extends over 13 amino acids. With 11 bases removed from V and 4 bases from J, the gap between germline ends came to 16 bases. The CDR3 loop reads CAGGGPGADTQYF. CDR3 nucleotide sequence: TGTGCCGGTGGAGGTCCGGGAGCAGATACGCAGTATTTT.